These T cell receptor beta chains were read from a single sample in a study of graft-versus-host responses after intestinal transplantation. Produced via immunoSEQ multiplex PCR; TCRdb's table is partial and in-frame only. The data show under 45,000 clones, approximately 95% seen once. The source material was PBMCs, sampled around 720 days after intestinal transplantation. The receptors shown here come from a human patient who received an intestinal transplant, so some T cells may come from the graft donor. Each CDR3 is given with its conserved first and last residue. Each record gives: D gene, V gene, clone size, J gene, CDR3 protein. A D gene is named only where the DNA matches it firmly. Not all rows give a size; the values are once, few, many and, for expanded clones, a class.

>.|TRBV4-1|.|TRBJ2-3
CASSQDGGSGTDTQYF
>TRBD1|TRBV6-5|.|TRBJ1-2
CASSFVPGQGSYGYTF
>.|TRBV10-2|.|TRBJ2-1
CASTFWLANEQFF
>.|TRBV20-1|once|TRBJ2-1
CSSGPYNEQFF
>.|TRBV27|.|TRBJ1-1
CASSPQQGWGAVEAFF
>.|TRBV4-2|.|TRBJ1-1
CASSQVGGMNTEAFF
>.|TRBV5-4|.|TRBJ1-6
CASSLDRYNSPLHF
>.|TRBV2|.|TRBJ2-2
CASSPWGAGTGELFF
>.|TRBV21-1|.|TRBJ2-5
CASSKAREAPETQYF
>TRBD1|TRBV28|.|TRBJ2-1
CASSLPQSGTGRHEQFF
>.|TRBV5-1|.|TRBJ2-7
CASSLPNSYEQYF
>.|TRBV14|.|TRBJ2-7
CASSQESAGSIYEQYF
>TRBD1|TRBV6-5|.|TRBJ2-2
CASSYGQGGTGELFF
>.|TRBV5-6|.|TRBJ2-1
CAPPRRRGEQFF
>.|TRBV19|.|TRBJ1-1
CASSIFSLFDTEAFF
>.|TRBV20-1|.|TRBJ1-1
CSAPGDTEAFF
>.|TRBV5-6|once|TRBJ1-5
CASSLEGDGPQHF
>.|TRBV5-1|.|TRBJ1-1
CASSYGDNTEAFF
>.|TRBV6-1|.|TRBJ1-6
CASSERHYNSPLHF
>.|TRBV4-1|.|TRBJ2-1
CASSQATYNEQFF
>TRBD1|TRBV6-1|.|TRBJ2-7
CASIFRDRLYEQYF
>TRBD1|TRBV18|.|TRBJ1-1
CASSPTPGTASSEAFF
>.|TRBV4-1|.|TRBJ2-3
CASSQEASGRTDTQYF
>TRBD2|TRBV7-2|.|TRBJ2-1
CASSSVSGTSGEQFF
>.|TRBV11-1|.|TRBJ1-1
CASSGGGVEAFF
>.|TRBV4-1|.|TRBJ2-1
CASSQDFGSSYNEQFF
>TRBD1|TRBV29-1|few|TRBJ2-1
CSVRQGGLNEQFF
>TRBD2|TRBV7-3|.|TRBJ2-1
CASSLGGSLVNEQFF
>.|TRBV6-6|.|TRBJ1-5
CASRFDVLNQPQHF
>TRBD1|TRBV28|.|TRBJ1-2
CAGTGTGAYGYTF
>.|TRBV29-1|.|TRBJ1-1
CSVDVLDTEAFF
>.|TRBV7-3|once|TRBJ2-1
CASSFVPGAGYNEQFF
>TRBD2|TRBV5-4|.|TRBJ2-3
CASRLAGDTDTQYF
>.|TRBV11-2|.|TRBJ2-1
CASSYDYNEQFF
>.|TRBV4-1|once|TRBJ1-1
CASSQRTEAFF
>TRBD1|TRBV4-1|.|TRBJ2-4
CASSHSGGRTGANIQYF
>.|TRBV5-1|.|TRBJ2-7
CASSPGGPVYEQYF
>.|TRBV6-6|.|TRBJ1-5
CASSPSTGQPQHF
>.|TRBV5-4|.|TRBJ2-5
CASSLAGTQETQYF
>.|TRBV6-5|.|TRBJ1-1
CASSSPDSYTEAFF
>TRBD2|TRBV7-3|once|TRBJ2-1
CASSPGGLADYRGSYNEQFF